This T cell receptor beta chain was captured by sequencing in a study of molecular identifiers for immune sequencing clone quantification. Study results and caveats: Identical TCR molecules sharing a barcode could underestimate highly expanded clone sizes. In naive cells, clones above 20 RNA copies held under 1% of molecules, whereas in effector cells they held over 98%.

One entry per CDR3 protein, called by TCRdb with MiXCR from the PCR reads. Here the sample spans some 580,000 distinct CDR3 sequences, around 25% being singletons. Based on a CD8+CD4-CCR7+CD45RA+ profile, naive CD8 T cells were sorted. This clonotype was seen just once. The antigen is not known. Germline V CDR1 and CDR2: MNHEY, SMNVEV (reference sequence). The CDR3 has 14 residues. The V end lost 3 bases, the J end lost 4 bases, and 12 bases lay between the germline ends. The sample taken for sequencing was naive CD8+ T cells from blood, with Jurkat cell RNA spiked in. Described subset: FACS-sorted CD8+CD4-CCR7+CD45RA+ naive T cells. The receptor comes from a human donor in good health. Some libraries in this study had Jurkat cell RNA spiked in. The genes are TRBV27 and TRBJ1-1, with D perhaps matching TRBD1 (5 bases). The CDR3 here is CASSLTVTVTEAFF. CDR3 sequence (DNA): TGTGCCAGCAGTTTGACGGTGACAGTCACTGAAGCTTTCTTT.